The clone carrying this T cell receptor (beta chain) has just one count. This record belongs to a study of OX40 agonist ivuxolimab in advanced cancers. About the study: Ivuxolimab is a fully human IgG2 antibody that activates OX40 (CD134). Averaging roughly 60 years in age, with a range of about 23 to 90, the cohort was approximately 87% male.

Patients were ruled out by autoimmune disease history or systemic immunosuppression. The CDR3 has 15 residues. V was pared by 4 bases and J by 5 bases, with 15 bases between. Germline V CDR1 and CDR2: MNHEY, SMNVEV (reference sequence). Only in-frame clones appear in the TCRdb table, and some are missing; sequencing was by immunoSEQ multiplex PCR. The sample lists 96,000 or so clones; less than 95% were seen once. This chain joins TRBV27 and TRBJ1-5, with D hard to call. The sequences come from CD4+ or CD8+ T cells sorted from blood, collected in a trial of the OX40 agonist ivuxolimab. This TCR was sampled from an adult with an advanced solid tumor such as melanoma, head and neck, liver or kidney cancer. CDR3 coding DNA: TGTGCCAGCAGTTCCTCCGCACTGTCTGATCAGCCCCAGCATTTT. It specifies CASSSSALSDQPQHF.